This is a list of T cell receptor beta chains from one sample in a study of CD8+CD57+ T cells in acquired aplastic anemia. TCRdb fed the reads into MiXCR, producing one record per CDR3 protein. Of 100,000 to 150,000 distinct CDR3 sequences in the sample, approximately 41% are singletons; the top ten hold 2% to 3%. Specimen: sorted CD4+, CD8+, or CD8+CD57+ T cells (not recorded which) from PBMCs. These receptor sequences come from a human donor with aplastic anemia. Each CDR3 is given with its conserved first and last residue. The order of the fields is J gene, clone size, V gene, D gene, CDR3 protein, CDR3 DNA. The D gene is left open where the match is weak. Expanded clones are given a class, and other clones once, few, many or no size at all.

j_call: TRBJ1-1; clone_size: many; v_call: TRBV14; d_call: .; cdr3_aa: CASSQVNTEAFF; cdr3_nt: TGTGCCAGCAGCCAAGTGAACACTGAAGCTTTCTTT
j_call: TRBJ2-1; clone_size: medium-sized; v_call: TRBV5-1; d_call: TRBD2; cdr3_aa: CASSGGDLGNEQFF; cdr3_nt: TGCGCCAGCAGCGGGGGGGACCTGGGGAATGAGCAGTTCTTC
j_call: TRBJ1-6; clone_size: many; v_call: TRBV6-1; d_call: .; cdr3_aa: CASSAGSNSPLHF; cdr3_nt: TGTGCCAGCAGTGCAGGAAGCAATTCACCCCTCCACTTT
j_call: TRBJ2-7; clone_size: .; v_call: TRBV20-1; d_call: TRBD1; cdr3_aa: CSADRQGSYEQYF; cdr3_nt: TGCAGTGCTGACCGACAGGGCTCCTACGAGCAGTACTTC
j_call: TRBJ1-4; clone_size: .; v_call: TRBV2; d_call: .; cdr3_aa: CASSEWAREKLFF; cdr3_nt: TGTGCCAGCAGTGAATGGGCAAGAGAAAAACTGTTTTTT
j_call: TRBJ2-5; clone_size: .; v_call: TRBV19; d_call: .; cdr3_aa: CASRRDLEETQYF; cdr3_nt: TGTGCCAGTAGGCGGGACTTAGAAGAGACCCAGTACTTC
j_call: TRBJ1-2; clone_size: .; v_call: TRBV14; d_call: .; cdr3_aa: CASSQERGVSYGYTF; cdr3_nt: TGTGCCAGCAGCCAAGAAAGGGGCGTTAGTTATGGCTACACCTTC
j_call: TRBJ1-1; clone_size: .; v_call: TRBV29-1; d_call: .; cdr3_aa: CSVVGDSTEAFF; cdr3_nt: TGCAGCGTTGTGGGTGATAGCACTGAAGCTTTCTTT
j_call: TRBJ1-1; clone_size: .; v_call: TRBV19; d_call: .; cdr3_aa: CASSGRSTGAFF; cdr3_nt: TGTGCCAGTAGTGGGAGGAGCACTGGAGCTTTCTTT
j_call: TRBJ2-5; clone_size: medium-sized; v_call: TRBV7-9; d_call: .; cdr3_aa: CASSLGSGETQYF; cdr3_nt: TGTGCCAGCAGCTTGGGAAGCGGGGAGACCCAGTACTTC
j_call: TRBJ1-2; clone_size: .; v_call: TRBV30; d_call: TRBD1; cdr3_aa: CAWSPDRSDRRGGYTF; cdr3_nt: TGTGCCTGGAGTCCGGACAGGAGTGATAGACGGGGTGGCTACACCTTC
j_call: TRBJ2-3; clone_size: many; v_call: TRBV4-1; d_call: TRBD1; cdr3_aa: CASSQGPTGSADTQYF; cdr3_nt: TGCGCCAGCAGCCAAGGCCCGACAGGGTCGGCAGATACGCAGTATTTT
j_call: TRBJ1-1; clone_size: .; v_call: TRBV10-3; d_call: .; cdr3_aa: CAISPPNTEAFF; cdr3_nt: TGTGCCATCAGTCCCCCGAACACTGAAGCTTTCTTT
j_call: TRBJ1-1; clone_size: many; v_call: TRBV15; d_call: .; cdr3_aa: CATSREGNTEAFF; cdr3_nt: TGTGCCACCAGCAGGGAAGGGAACACTGAAGCTTTCTTT
j_call: TRBJ2-3; clone_size: many; v_call: TRBV9; d_call: .; cdr3_aa: CASSVEGGRAQYF; cdr3_nt: TGTGCCAGCAGCGTAGAGGGGGGCCGAGCGCAGTATTTT
j_call: TRBJ1-6; clone_size: many; v_call: TRBV7-2; d_call: TRBD1; cdr3_aa: CASSPIGQGNSPLHF; cdr3_nt: TGTGCCAGCAGTCCTATCGGACAGGGGAATTCACCCCTCCACTTT
j_call: TRBJ2-3; clone_size: .; v_call: TRBV6-1; d_call: TRBD1; cdr3_aa: CASSQDRRQPTDTQYF; cdr3_nt: TGTGCCAGCAGTCAGGACAGGAGACAGCCCACAGATACGCAGTATTTT
j_call: TRBJ1-1; clone_size: many; v_call: TRBV29-1; d_call: TRBD1; cdr3_aa: CSAVRDRGGTEAFF; cdr3_nt: TGCAGCGCCGTCCGGGACAGGGGAGGCACTGAAGCTTTCTTT
j_call: TRBJ1-1; clone_size: once; v_call: TRBV10-2; d_call: TRBD1; cdr3_aa: CASSEPTGDRHTEAFF; cdr3_nt: TGCGCCAGCAGTGAGCCCACAGGGGATAGGCACACTGAAGCCTTCTTT
j_call: TRBJ2-1; clone_size: many; v_call: TRBV5-8; d_call: .; cdr3_aa: CASSLGWGEQFF; cdr3_nt: TGTGCCAGCAGCCTGGGTTGGGGTGAGCAGTTCTTC
j_call: TRBJ2-1; clone_size: few; v_call: TRBV3-1; d_call: .; cdr3_aa: CASSQGFSNSYNEQFF; cdr3_nt: TGTGCCAGCAGCCAAGGCTTCAGTAACTCCTACAATGAGCAGTTCTTC
j_call: TRBJ2-1; clone_size: .; v_call: TRBV15; d_call: TRBD2; cdr3_aa: CATSRRTSNEQFF; cdr3_nt: TGTGCCACCAGCAGACGGACTAGCAATGAGCAGTTCTTC
j_call: TRBJ1-6; clone_size: many; v_call: TRBV6-1; d_call: TRBD1; cdr3_aa: CASRGQGAISPLHF; cdr3_nt: TGTGCCAGCAGAGGACAGGGGGCAATTTCACCCCTCCACTTT
j_call: TRBJ1-1; clone_size: many; v_call: TRBV5-8; d_call: .; cdr3_aa: CASSGSGRRNTEAFF; cdr3_nt: TGTGCCAGCAGCGGCTCAGGGAGGAGGAACACTGAAGCTTTCTTT
j_call: TRBJ1-5; clone_size: .; v_call: TRBV10-3; d_call: .; cdr3_aa: CAISEGVWQPQHF; cdr3_nt: TGTGCCATCAGTGAGGGTGTGTGGCAGCCCCAGCATTTT
j_call: TRBJ2-5; clone_size: many; v_call: TRBV24-1; d_call: TRBD1; cdr3_aa: CATSGARDRGRETQYF; cdr3_nt: TGTGCCACCAGTGGCGCTAGGGACAGGGGCCGAGAGACCCAGTACTTC
j_call: TRBJ1-5; clone_size: many; v_call: TRBV6-2/TRBV6-3; d_call: .; cdr3_aa: CASSYRQLNQPQHF; cdr3_nt: TGTGCCAGCAGTTACCGGCAGCTCAATCAGCCCCAGCATTTT
j_call: TRBJ2-7; clone_size: many; v_call: TRBV6-5; d_call: .; cdr3_aa: CASSYSMGGAPYEQYF; cdr3_nt: TGTGCCAGCAGTTACTCGATGGGGGGGGCCCCCTACGAGCAGTACTTC
j_call: TRBJ1-3; clone_size: many; v_call: TRBV19; d_call: .; cdr3_aa: CASSMGRETIYF; cdr3_nt: TGTGCCAGTAGTATGGGCCGAGAAACCATATATTTT
j_call: TRBJ1-3; clone_size: many; v_call: TRBV7-2; d_call: .; cdr3_aa: CASSLGSGLGNTIYF; cdr3_nt: TGTGCCAGCAGCTTAGGATCCGGACTTGGAAACACCATATATTTT
j_call: TRBJ1-5; clone_size: .; v_call: TRBV20-1; d_call: .; cdr3_aa: CSARDSGQGRQPQHF; cdr3_nt: TGCAGTGCTAGAGATAGTGGGCAGGGGAGGCAGCCCCAGCATTTT
j_call: TRBJ2-5; clone_size: once; v_call: TRBV5-1; d_call: .; cdr3_aa: CASSLGSGGETQYF; cdr3_nt: TGCGCCAGCAGCTTAGGTTCAGGAGGAGAGACCCAGTACTTC
j_call: TRBJ2-3; clone_size: few; v_call: TRBV5-4; d_call: TRBD2; cdr3_aa: CASSDTSGRTDTQYF; cdr3_nt: TGTGCCAGCAGCGATACTAGCGGGCGCACAGATACGCAGTATTTT